One and the same sample provided the 26 T cell receptor beta chains below, sequenced in a study of T cells in Graves' hyperthyroidism and ophthalmopathy. It was RNA transcripts that yielded the amplified TCR beta CDR3 regions. Researchers ran a first-round RT-PCR on the TCR CDR3 using the HTBI primer set. Each CDR3 protein is one row after TCRdb ran MiXCR on the multiplex PCR reads. The repertoire holds roughly 420,000 distinct CDR3 sequences, with around a sixth as singletons. Specimen: blood. Every receptor here comes from a young woman with Graves' hyperthyroidism.

The CDR3 region is CSVGRDSGEQFF. The CDR3 nucleotides read TGCAGTGTCGGCCGGGACTCCGGTGAGCAGTTCTTC. The rearrangement links TRBV20-1 to TRBJ2-1; D is possibly TRBD2 (6 bases). The CDR3 length is 12 residues. V was clipped by 7 bases and J by 9 bases, with 16 bases between them. Germline-derived CDR1 and CDR2 are DFQATT and SNEGSKA (reference sequence).

V gene TRBV11-2 combines with J gene TRBJ2-1; TRBD2 aligns across 13 bases. Unmatched junction bases numbered 5, after V lost 3 bases and J lost 9 bases. CDR1 and CDR2 from the germline V gene are SGHAT and FQNNGV. CDR3 size: 15 residues. The CDR3 region is CASSFGTSGVGEQFF. The CDR3 DNA is TGTGCCAGCAGCTTTGGGACTAGCGGGGTCGGTGAGCAGTTCTTC. Full variable domain (missing parts from reference TRBV11-2 and TRBJ2-1): EAGVAQSPRYKIIEKRQSVAFWCNPISGHATLYWYQQILGQGPKLLIQFQNNGVVDDSQLPKDRFSAERLKGVDSTLKIQPAKLEDSAVYLCASSFGTSGVGEQFFGPGTRLTVL.

This clonotype was recorded many times. This chain connects TRBV7-2 to TRBJ1-6; unclear D gene. This CDR3 region has 12 residues. Germline V gene lookup returns CDR1 SGHTA and CDR2 FQGNSA. V dropped 6 bases and J dropped 7 bases, with 7 bases sitting between them. The CDR3 is CASSYRNSPLHF. DNA for the CDR3: TGTGCCAGCAGTTATCGCAATTCACCCCTCCACTTT.

This clonotype was counted ten times or more. The chain employs TRBV9 and TRBJ2-7, with TRBD2 matching 9 bases. V gave up 0 bases and J gave up 6 bases; unmatched junction bases: 4. This CDR3 comprises 14 residues. In germline, CDR1 is SGDLS, CDR2 YYNGEE. The DNA of the CDR3 is TGTGCCAGCAGCGTAGATAGCGGGAGTGCCGAGCAGTACTTC. Translated: CASSVDSGSAEQYF.

In its sample, this clonotype was seen many times. This chain connects TRBV12-3 or TRBV12-4 to TRBJ2-2; a weak D match, TRBD2 (6 bases). Trimming left V 1 base short and J 3 bases short, with 12 bases between. The CDR3 loop spans 16 amino acids. The CDR3: CASSLVLATHTGELFF. The CDR3 coding sequence is TGTGCCAGCAGTTTAGTCCTAGCGACTCACACCGGGGAGCTGTTTTTT.

Of note for this clonotype: This may be a read error, as it is one base from a much larger clone. The genes are TRBV12-3 or TRBV12-4 and TRBJ1-4; possibly TRBD1 for D (6 bases). Trimming took off 10 bases at V and 6 bases at J, with 18 bases between the two ends. The CDR3 covers 14 residues. The CDR3 DNA reads TGTGCCAACACCTGGGGGACACCCGATGAAAAACTGTTTTTT. It yields the protein CANTWGTPDEKLFF.

In this sample, this clonotype turned up many times. This chain links TRBV28 with TRBJ2-3; D not certain. Looked up from germline, CDR1 is MDHEN and CDR2 is SYDVKM. CDR3 size: 13 residues. The V gene lost 6 bases and the J gene lost 5 bases, with 12 bases spanning the gap. The DNA of the CDR3 is TGTGCCAGCAGGGCCCCGTTCATAGATACGCAGTATTTT. As protein: CASRAPFIDTQYF.

This clonotype was counted a few times. The chain is built from TRBV6-1 and TRBJ1-1; 11 bases are shared with TRBD1. J lost 6 bases, V lost 5 bases, and 17 bases had no gene match. Germline V gene sequence: CDR1 MNHNS, CDR2 SASEGT. The CDR3 covers 18 residues. In DNA form, the CDR3 reads TGTGCCAGCAGTCGCGGGACAGGGGGTTCGGTTTTTTCAGCTGAAGCTTTCTTT. It is translated as CASSRGTGGSVFSAEAFF.

J is TRBJ1-1 and V is TRBV12-3 or TRBV12-4; no firm D call. Between the trimmed V and J ends, which lost 5 bases and 1 base, there was a span of 14 bases. This CDR3 comprises 15 residues. The CDR3 nucleotides read TGTGCCAGCAGTCCTGTAAGGTGGAGGAACACTGAAGCTTTCTTT. It is translated as CASSPVRWRNTEAFF.

This clonotype showed up many times. The rearrangement uses TRBV12-3 or TRBV12-4 and TRBJ2-5; perhaps TRBD2 as D (6 bases). This CDR3 contains 13 residues. Trimming shortened V by 2 bases and J by 4 bases, and 8 bases separated the two germline ends. The DNA of the CDR3 is TGTGCCAGCAGTTTATCGGGGGTAGAGACCCAGTACTTC. This sequence encodes CASSLSGVETQYF.

This clonotype was picked up many times. The chain links TRBV9 to TRBJ1-1; weak D call: TRBD1 (5 bases). The CDR3 totals 17 residues. With 4 bases removed from V and 1 base from J, the gap between germline ends came to 20 bases. Germline assignment: CDR1 SGDLS and CDR2 YYNGEE. Written as DNA, the CDR3 is TGTGCCAGCAGCTCCAAACCCGGGGGGTATGGGAACACTGAAGCTTTCTTT. Its protein is CASSSKPGGYGNTEAFF.

This clonotype came up many times. A junction boundary mismatches the germline segment, possibly from a read error. This sequence joins TRBV7-3 and TRBJ1-1; D may be TRBD1 (6 bases). This CDR3 has 13 residues. Germline V gene sequence: CDR1 SGHTA, CDR2 FQGTGA. CDR3 loop: CASSAIRDTEAFF. The CDR3, as DNA: TGTGCCAGCAGCGCGATCCGGGACACGGAAGCTTTCTTT.

Notes on this clonotype: Since a much larger clone is just one base distant, this may be a read error. The gene calls are TRBV7-3 and TRBJ2-1; the match to TRBD2 covers 9 bases. The CDR3 contains 15 residues. Germline-derived CDR1 and CDR2 are SGHTA and FQGTGA. J gave up 7 bases and V 5 bases, and 9 bases lay outside the gene matches. CDR3 in DNA: TGTGCCAGCAGCCCAGTAGCGGGAGCTGATAATGAGCAGTTCTTC. This gives the protein CASSPVAGADNEQFF.

On this clonotype: Given a much more abundant clone one base away, this may be a read error. The chain links TRBV20-1 to TRBJ1-3; 7 bases match TRBD1. With V trimmed by 6 bases and J by 4 bases, 12 bases remained unmatched. In germline, CDR1 is DFQATT, CDR2 SNEGSKA (reference sequence). The CDR3 has 15 amino acids. CDR3: CSARDRNHSGNTIYF. Here the CDR3 DNA reads TGCAGTGCAAGGGACAGAAACCATTCGGGAAACACCATATATTTT.

A few counts support this clonotype. This CDR3 reads CSALRGNSNQPQHF. The CDR3 DNA is TGCAGTGCTCTCAGGGGCAATAGCAATCAGCCCCAGCATTTT. The rearrangement uses TRBV20-1 and TRBJ1-5; tentatively, D is TRBD1 (6 bases). CDR3 length equals 14 residues. The V end lost 5 bases, the J end lost 0 bases, and 11 bases lay between the germline ends. The germline V gene has CDR1 DFQATT and CDR2 SNEGSKA (reference sequence).

The rearrangement joins TRBV12-3 or TRBV12-4 to TRBJ2-1; 16 nucleotides match TRBD2. This CDR3 is 18 amino acids long. V lost 6 bases, J lost 7 bases, and 12 bases stayed unmatched. The CDR3 DNA follows: TGTGCCAGCAGCCGACGGTCCGGGACTAGCGGGGGGGTGAATGAGCAGTTCTTC. Translation: CASSRRSGTSGGVNEQFF.

This clonotype appeared many times. The V gene is TRBV7-9, the J gene TRBJ2-7, with no clear D. V was shortened by 2 bases and J by 7 bases, with 12 bases between the two germline ends. This CDR3 is built from 13 residues. Germline-derived CDR1 and CDR2 are SEHNR and FQNEAQ (reference sequence). CDR3 bases: TGTGCCAGCAGCTTAACGGATATTAGGGAGCAGTACTTC. It specifies CASSLTDIREQYF.

Here the CDR3 reads CSARRDVYEQYF. The CDR3 bases are TGCAGTGCTAGAAGGGACGTCTACGAGCAGTACTTC. This rearrangement joins TRBV20-1 to TRBJ2-7; D assignment may be TRBD1 or TRBD2 (5 bases each). CDR3 length: 12 residues. Trimming stripped 2 bases from V and 3 bases from J, with 8 bases between. Germline V gene data show CDR1 as DFQATT and CDR2 as SNEGSKA (reference sequence).

This clonotype was counted many times. J is TRBJ1-5 and V is TRBV6-2 or TRBV6-3; no clear D. This CDR3 spans 13 amino acids. Germline CDR1 reads MNHEY; CDR2 reads SVGEGT. Trimming stripped 7 bases from V and 7 bases from J, with 14 bases between. The CDR3 DNA is TGTGCCAGCACCGACCCCCCTCCCCAGCCCCAGCATTTT. Its protein is CASTDPPPQPQHF.

This chain uses TRBV20-1 with TRBJ1-1, with D perhaps TRBD1 (5 bases). Germline CDR1 and CDR2: DFQATT and SNEGSKA (reference sequence). V was shortened by 0 bases and J by 0 bases, with 17 bases between the two germline ends. This CDR3 is 17 amino acids long. The CDR3 DNA is TGCAGTGCTAGAGAAGAAACCCGGGGGACCATGAACACTGAAGCTTTCTTT. Translating gives CSAREETRGTMNTEAFF.

This chain uses TRBV19 with TRBJ2-7; TRBD1 matches at 7 bases. From germline, CDR1 is LNHDA and CDR2 SQIVND (reference sequence). The CDR3 has 14 amino acids. The V segment lost 4 bases and the J segment 2 bases; nucleotides outside the gene matches: 5. The CDR3 DNA sequence: TGTGCCAGTAGTAGGACAGGCACGGCCTACGAGCAGTACTTC. Protein: CASSRTGTAYEQYF.

This clonotype was counted many times. The chain carries TRBV9 and TRBJ2-2, with 7 bases aligning to TRBD2. The length of the CDR3 is 15 residues. Germline-derived CDR1 and CDR2 are SGDLS and YYNGEE. V was clipped by 0 bases and J by 6 bases; unmatched bases: 5. The CDR3 nucleotides are TGTGCCAGCAGCGTAGCGGGAGGAAAGGCCGGGGAGCTGTTTTTT. Translating gives CASSVAGGKAGELFF.

V gene TRBV28 combines with J gene TRBJ2-1; possible D gene TRBD2, 7 bases. The V and J ends lost 7 bases and 4 bases respectively, with 14 bases between them. The CDR3 length is 14 residues. CDR1 and CDR2 (germline): MDHEN, SYDVKM. CDR3 sequence reads: CASIRGGQYNEQFF. CDR3 DNA sequence: TGTGCCAGCATTAGGGGGGGGCAATACAATGAGCAGTTCTTC.

The chain uses TRBV12-3 or TRBV12-4 and TRBJ1-5, with D tentatively TRBD1 (5 bases). CDR3 length: 17 residues. The germline V and J ends were trimmed by 0 bases and 0 bases, with 12 bases remaining between them. Here the CDR3 reads CASSLALGGASNQPQHF. CDR3 DNA: TGTGCCAGCAGTTTAGCGTTGGGTGGGGCTAGCAATCAGCCCCAGCATTTT.

In its sample, this clonotype was seen many times. The rearrangement joins TRBV11-2 to TRBJ2-5; either TRBD1 or TRBD2 may fit D (5 bases each). This CDR3 has 15 residues. In germline, CDR1 is SGHAT, CDR2 FQNNGV. The germline V and J ends were trimmed by 1 base and 5 bases, with 14 bases remaining between them. Here the CDR3 reads CASSLGGGNAETQYF. CDR3 bases: TGTGCCAGCAGCTTAGGTGGGGGTAACGCGGAGACCCAGTACTTC.

This clonotype was counted a few times. The chain uses TRBV7-9 and TRBJ2-4; either TRBD1 or TRBD2 may fit D (7 bases each). This CDR3 spans 15 amino acids. CDR1 is SEHNR and CDR2 is FQNEAQ in the germline V gene (reference sequence). V lost 5 bases and J 9 bases, leaving 20 bases between the germline ends. The CDR3 DNA follows: TGTGCCAGCAGCCCCCAGGGGGGGGCCGTGGGCATTCAGTACTTC. The encoded protein is CASSPQGGAVGIQYF.